This TCR beta chain was obtained from a study of T cells expressing NK-cell markers. About the research overall: Sorted CD3+CD56-NKG2C+, CD3+CD56+NKG2C+ and CD3+CD56+NKG2C- T cells supplied the TCR beta repertoires. Seven donors tested HCMV-seropositive and one tested seronegative among the eight sequenced.

A 5'RACE template switching approach incorporating UMIs was used to make TCR beta cDNA. After re-calling the 5' RACE reads, TCRdb lists one entry per CDR3 protein, DNA absent. Its table lists about 540,000 distinct CDR3 sequences. The clonotype comes from a young man in good health. What was sequenced was blood T cells: a sorted CD56 or NKG2C T cell subset, CD4+ or CD8+ T cells, or bulk PBMC T cells (not recorded which).

CDR3 region: CAISESSGAYEQYF. This sequence joins TRBV10-3 and TRBJ2-7; no DNA is available, so the TRBD1 call from TCRdb remains unchecked. This CDR3 spans 14 amino acids. Germline V CDR1 and CDR2: ENHRY, SYGVKD.